Listed below are T cell receptor beta chains from one sample, sequenced in a study of Ad26.COV2.S vaccination and SARS-CoV-2 variants. Libraries were prepared by immunoSEQ multiplex PCR; TCRdb keeps only in-frame clonotypes and omits some of them. The sample consists of about 480,000 clones, roughly 89% of them appearing once. The sample here was peripheral blood, taken in a trial of Ad26.COV2.S vaccine versus placebo. The receptors here all came from a person aged 18-65 years who received the Ad26.COV2.S COVID-19 vaccine or a placebo. The CDR3 runs from the conserved cysteine through the conserved F or W. D genes are given only for firm matches. Part of the rows lack a size; the others show once, few, many or a class for expanded clones.

d_gene: .
v_gene: TRBV19
j_gene: TRBJ2-7
abundance: .
CDR3nt: TGTGCCAGTACTCATGGGGCAGGAGGCGAGCAGTACTTC
CDR3aa: CASTHGAGGEQYF

d_gene: .
v_gene: TRBV9
j_gene: TRBJ2-1
abundance: .
CDR3nt: TGTGCCAGCAGCGTAGCCGAGGGAGTTACAAATGAGCAGTTCTTC
CDR3aa: CASSVAEGVTNEQFF

d_gene: .
v_gene: TRBV19
j_gene: TRBJ2-2
abundance: .
CDR3nt: TGTGCCAGTAGTACCCACCGAGGCACCGGGGAGCTGTTTTTT
CDR3aa: CASSTHRGTGELFF

d_gene: .
v_gene: TRBV4-1
j_gene: TRBJ2-6
abundance: .
CDR3nt: TGCGCCAGCAGCCCAGCTACCCTAGCTGCTGGGGCCAACGTCCTGACTTTC
CDR3aa: CASSPATLAAGANVLTF

d_gene: .
v_gene: TRBV7-2
j_gene: TRBJ2-6
abundance: .
CDR3nt: TGTGCCAGCAGCGGCAGGGACTCTGGGGCCAACGTCCTGACTTTC
CDR3aa: CASSGRDSGANVLTF

d_gene: .
v_gene: TRBV7-2
j_gene: TRBJ1-6
abundance: once
CDR3nt: TGTGCCAGCAGCTTGGCGGAATTTAATTCACCCCTCCACTTT
CDR3aa: CASSLAEFNSPLHF

d_gene: .
v_gene: TRBV6-2/TRBV6-3
j_gene: TRBJ2-6
abundance: .
CDR3nt: TGTGCCAGCAGTGGAGGGGGGGACATATCAAGCGTCCTGACTTTC
CDR3aa: CASSGGGDISSVLTF

d_gene: TRBD2
v_gene: TRBV4-1
j_gene: TRBJ2-3
abundance: .
CDR3nt: TGCGCCAGCCAAAGGTCCCCTAGCGGGAGCACAGATACGCAGTATTTT
CDR3aa: CASQRSPSGSTDTQYF

d_gene: TRBD1
v_gene: TRBV6-4
j_gene: TRBJ2-3
abundance: .
CDR3nt: TGTGCCAGCAGCAGAGGACAGGGCGTAGCAGATACGCAGTATTTT
CDR3aa: CASSRGQGVADTQYF

d_gene: .
v_gene: TRBV29-1
j_gene: TRBJ2-5
abundance: .
CDR3nt: TGCAGCGCCGGAGCGACGGTGGAGACCCAGTACTTC
CDR3aa: CSAGATVETQYF

d_gene: .
v_gene: TRBV3-1/TRBV3-2
j_gene: TRBJ1-6
abundance: .
CDR3nt: TGTGCCAGCAGCCCTAGGACCCAAAGCTCCTATAATTCACCCCTCCACTTT
CDR3aa: CASSPRTQSSYNSPLHF

d_gene: .
v_gene: TRBV9
j_gene: TRBJ2-7
abundance: .
CDR3nt: TGTGCCAGCAGCGTAGGTGCGGGGAAGACCTACGAGCAGTACTTC
CDR3aa: CASSVGAGKTYEQYF

d_gene: .
v_gene: TRBV7-3
j_gene: TRBJ2-7
abundance: .
CDR3nt: TGTGCCAGCAGCTTAATGTCGTTAAGGGATGTAAACGAGCAGTACTTC
CDR3aa: CASSLMSLRDVNEQYF

d_gene: .
v_gene: TRBV19
j_gene: TRBJ1-2
abundance: .
CDR3nt: TGTGCCAGTATGTCCTGGGGGGCAGTCGACCGGCAGGGCTATGGCTACACCTTC
CDR3aa: CASMSWGAVDRQGYGYTF

d_gene: .
v_gene: TRBV7-7
j_gene: TRBJ2-7
abundance: .
CDR3nt: TGTGCCAGCAGCGAGGGCCACTCCTACGAGCAGTACTTC
CDR3aa: CASSEGHSYEQYF

d_gene: .
v_gene: TRBV4-3
j_gene: TRBJ2-7
abundance: .
CDR3nt: TGCGCCAGCAGCCAAGATCTCTCGGGACTTGAGCGGTACTTC
CDR3aa: CASSQDLSGLERYF

d_gene: .
v_gene: TRBV15
j_gene: TRBJ2-5
abundance: .
CDR3nt: TGTGCCACCAGCAGAGTGGGAGGGGGAGAGACCCAGTACTTC
CDR3aa: CATSRVGGGETQYF

d_gene: TRBD2
v_gene: TRBV12-3/TRBV12-4
j_gene: TRBJ2-3
abundance: .
CDR3nt: TGTGCCAGCAGTGGGGGGGCAGATACGCAGTATTTT
CDR3aa: CASSGGADTQYF

d_gene: .
v_gene: TRBV18
j_gene: TRBJ2-1
abundance: .
CDR3nt: TGTGCCAGCTCACCACCGGGGGCTAATGAGCAGTTCTTC
CDR3aa: CASSPPGANEQFF

d_gene: TRBD2
v_gene: TRBV6-4
j_gene: TRBJ2-3
abundance: .
CDR3nt: TGTGCCAGCAGTGAGCTAGCGGGAGCCGGAGATACGCAGTATTTT
CDR3aa: CASSELAGAGDTQYF

d_gene: .
v_gene: TRBV5-5
j_gene: TRBJ1-2
abundance: .
CDR3nt: TGTGCCAGCAGCTTGGGGGGCCGGAAGAGCACCTTC
CDR3aa: CASSLGGRKSTF

d_gene: .
v_gene: TRBV10-3
j_gene: TRBJ2-1
abundance: .
CDR3nt: TGTGCCATCAGTGAGTCCGCAGGGGTAACAGATGAGCAGTTCTTC
CDR3aa: CAISESAGVTDEQFF

d_gene: .
v_gene: TRBV21-1
j_gene: TRBJ2-7
abundance: few
CDR3nt: TGTGCCAGCATCACAAAAGGGGGTCTAGCGGGAGTATACGAGCAGTACTTC
CDR3aa: CASITKGGLAGVYEQYF

d_gene: .
v_gene: TRBV5-5
j_gene: TRBJ1-2
abundance: .
CDR3nt: TGTGCCAGCAGCTTGGTCGTAGAGGCTAACTATGGCTACACCTTC
CDR3aa: CASSLVVEANYGYTF

d_gene: .
v_gene: TRBV5-1
j_gene: TRBJ2-1
abundance: .
CDR3nt: TGCGCCAGCAGCTTGGCGGGTCCCAATGAGCAGTTCTTC
CDR3aa: CASSLAGPNEQFF

d_gene: .
v_gene: TRBV29-1
j_gene: TRBJ1-2
abundance: few
CDR3nt: TGCAGCGTGAGGGACCCGGGAACAAACTATGGCTACACCTTC
CDR3aa: CSVRDPGTNYGYTF

d_gene: .
v_gene: TRBV2
j_gene: TRBJ1-3
abundance: .
CDR3nt: TGTGCCAGCAGTGTCCCCCGGGGGGTGTCTGGAAACACCATATATTTT
CDR3aa: CASSVPRGVSGNTIYF

d_gene: .
v_gene: TRBV30
j_gene: TRBJ2-1
abundance: .
CDR3nt: TGTGCCTGGAGGACGGCAATTGAGCAGTTCTTC
CDR3aa: CAWRTAIEQFF

d_gene: TRBD1
v_gene: TRBV28
j_gene: TRBJ1-6
abundance: .
CDR3nt: TGTGCCAGCAGTCGAAGGGACAGGGATAATTCACCCCTCCACTTT
CDR3aa: CASSRRDRDNSPLHF

d_gene: .
v_gene: TRBV27
j_gene: TRBJ1-1
abundance: once
CDR3nt: TGTGCCAGCAGTTTACTCGACAGGAGGAACACTGAAGCTTTCTTT
CDR3aa: CASSLLDRRNTEAFF

d_gene: TRBD2
v_gene: TRBV28
j_gene: TRBJ2-3
abundance: .
CDR3nt: TGTGCCAGCAGTACTTCCGGGACTAGCGGGAACGGGTGGAGCACAGATACGCAGTATTTT
CDR3aa: CASSTSGTSGNGWSTDTQYF

d_gene: .
v_gene: TRBV11-1
j_gene: TRBJ2-1
abundance: .
CDR3nt: TGTGCCAGCATAAGGGGGATCTCCTACAATGAGCAGTTCTTC
CDR3aa: CASIRGISYNEQFF

d_gene: .
v_gene: TRBV7-2
j_gene: TRBJ2-7
abundance: .
CDR3nt: TGTGCCAGCAGCTTATCCGCGGGGAAGACCTACGAGCAGTACTTC
CDR3aa: CASSLSAGKTYEQYF

d_gene: TRBD2
v_gene: TRBV9
j_gene: TRBJ2-3
abundance: .
CDR3nt: TGTGCCAGCAGCCCCTGGACTAGCAGCACAGATACGCAGTATTTT
CDR3aa: CASSPWTSSTDTQYF

d_gene: .
v_gene: TRBV7-3
j_gene: TRBJ2-3
abundance: .
CDR3nt: TGTGCCAGCAGCTTACAGGGCGGCACAGATACGCAGTATTTT
CDR3aa: CASSLQGGTDTQYF

d_gene: .
v_gene: TRBV6-4
j_gene: TRBJ2-2
abundance: .
CDR3nt: TGTGCCAGCAGGCCTAACAGGGAGACCGGGGAGCTGTTTTTT
CDR3aa: CASRPNRETGELFF

d_gene: TRBD1
v_gene: TRBV29-1
j_gene: TRBJ1-2
abundance: once
CDR3nt: TGCAGCGCCGCGACAGGGGGCGCGAGCTACACCTTC
CDR3aa: CSAATGGASYTF

d_gene: TRBD1
v_gene: TRBV27
j_gene: TRBJ2-1
abundance: .
CDR3nt: TGTGCCAGCAGCACCGCAGTTTTGAGGGACAGTGAGCAGTTCTTC
CDR3aa: CASSTAVLRDSEQFF

d_gene: .
v_gene: TRBV19
j_gene: TRBJ1-1
abundance: .
CDR3nt: TGTGCCAGTAGTCCGTACCTAACCACAGGGTTGCCTGAGGCTTTCTTT
CDR3aa: CASSPYLTTGLPEAFF

d_gene: .
v_gene: TRBV28
j_gene: TRBJ1-4
abundance: .
CDR3nt: TGTGCCAGCAGTCCTATGAGGGGTGCTAATGAAAAACTGTTTTTT
CDR3aa: CASSPMRGANEKLFF

d_gene: .
v_gene: TRBV10-3
j_gene: TRBJ2-1
abundance: .
CDR3nt: TGTGCCATCGGTCCGATAGGGACGAATGAGCAGTTCTTC
CDR3aa: CAIGPIGTNEQFF

d_gene: TRBD1
v_gene: TRBV5-1
j_gene: TRBJ1-1
abundance: .
CDR3nt: TGCGCCAGCAGCATTACAGGGGGCGTAGGTTTGGCCCCCGAAGCTTTCTTT
CDR3aa: CASSITGGVGLAPEAFF

d_gene: .
v_gene: TRBV3-1/TRBV3-2
j_gene: TRBJ2-7
abundance: .
CDR3nt: TGTGCCAGCAGCCAATTGGGGCGTTCCTACGAGCAGTACTTC
CDR3aa: CASSQLGRSYEQYF

d_gene: .
v_gene: TRBV28
j_gene: TRBJ1-1
abundance: .
CDR3nt: TGTGCCAGCACCGGGACCTTCACATGGTACACTGAAGCTTTCTTT
CDR3aa: CASTGTFTWYTEAFF

d_gene: TRBD2
v_gene: TRBV5-4
j_gene: TRBJ2-3
abundance: once
CDR3nt: TGTGCCAGCATGACTAGCGGGATCGCAGATACGCAGTATTTT
CDR3aa: CASMTSGIADTQYF

d_gene: .
v_gene: TRBV11-3
j_gene: TRBJ2-1
abundance: .
CDR3nt: TGTGCCAGCAGCTTAATTGCCGTTGGCGGAAAGTTCTTC
CDR3aa: CASSLIAVGGKFF